These T cell receptor beta chains were read from a single sample in a study of T cells in Graves' hyperthyroidism and ophthalmopathy. A single record per CDR3 protein comes from TCRdb applying MiXCR to the multiplex PCR reads. The sample has approximately 710,000 distinct CDR3 sequences; 15% to 20% are singletons. The sample consisted of blood. These receptor sequences come from a man in his fifties or sixties with Graves' hyperthyroidism. Each CDR3 is given with its conserved first and last residue. The D gene is left open where the match is weak. The listing skips clone size in some rows; elsewhere it reads once, few, many or a size class.

TRBJ1-3 TRBV18 TRBD1 few TGTGCCAGCTCATTGACCCTGGAGGGGGCGCGTAACACCATATATTTT CASSLTLEGARNTIYF
TRBJ2-5 TRBV6-5 TRBD1 few TGTGCCAGCAGTTACGAGGGGGCTCGGGAGACCCAGTACTTC CASSYEGARETQYF
TRBJ2-5 TRBV19 . few TGTGCCAGTAGTTATGAAGGGGCCCCACAAGAGACCCAGTACTTC CASSYEGAPQETQYF
TRBJ2-3 TRBV12-3/TRBV12-4 . many TGTGCCAGCACCCCCATGGGGGCCCTGCCGGTAGATACGCAGTATTTT CASTPMGALPVDTQYF
TRBJ2-5 TRBV18 TRBD1 few TGTGCCAGCTCACCCCGTGGAAGACAGGGAAGGGAGACCCAGTACTTC CASSPRGRQGRETQYF
TRBJ1-4 TRBV2 . many TGTGCCAGCAGTGTTTACAGGCAAGCTGAAAAACTGTTTTTT CASSVYRQAEKLFF
TRBJ2-1 TRBV2 TRBD2 many TGTGCCAGCAGTGTCAAGAAGGATAGCGGGATCTACAATGAGCAGTTCTTC CASSVKKDSGIYNEQFF
TRBJ2-4 TRBV28 TRBD2 many TGTGCCAGCAGTCCCGGGGGGGTGGGGCGAAACATTCAGTACTTC CASSPGGVGRNIQYF
TRBJ2-1 TRBV20-1 . . TGCAGTGCGGCGGAGGGGCGAGAGCAGTTCTTC CSAAEGREQFF
TRBJ1-1 TRBV12-3/TRBV12-4 . few TGTGCCAGCAGTTTACGGTCCAGGGTGGGAACTGAAGCTTTCTTT CASSLRSRVGTEAFF